What follows are 4 T cell receptor beta chains derived from one specimen sequenced in a study of blood T cell repertoires in COVID-19. Clones were sequenced by immunoSEQ multiplex PCR, and TCRdb holds only the in-frame ones, with some missing. The table records around 56,000 clones, more than 60% of them present only once. The sample was peripheral blood. The receptors stem from a woman between 70 and 85 years old with acute or convalescent COVID-19.

The V gene is TRBV5-4, the J gene TRBJ1-2; possible D gene TRBD1, 6 bases. Germline lookup yields CDR1 SGHNT and CDR2 YYREEE (reference sequence). Trimming removed 4 bases at V and 3 bases at J, with 13 bases between. The CDR3 runs 14 residues. CDR3 amino acids: CASSRRGDDYGYTF. Here the CDR3 DNA reads TGTGCCAGCAGCCGCAGGGGTGATGACTATGGCTACACCTTC.

The CDR3 DNA sequence: TGTGCCAGTAGTACTTTTAGCGGGGGACAAGAGACCCAGTACTTC. It encodes CASSTFSGGQETQYF. The rearrangement links TRBV19 to TRBJ2-5; 9 bases are a match to TRBD2. The CDR3 contains 15 residues. Per germline, CDR1 LNHDA and CDR2 SQIVND (reference sequence). V dropped 4 bases and J dropped 2; count of bases not matched to a gene: 5.

This chain joins TRBV29-1 and TRBJ1-2; 7 bases agree with TRBD1. The V and J ends lost 6 bases and 4 bases, in that order; junction bases with no gene match: 5. The CDR3 consists of 12 residues. CDR1 and CDR2 (germline): SQVTM, ANQGSEA. CDR3 loop: CSVASGGYGYTF. The CDR3 DNA sequence: TGCAGCGTCGCCTCAGGGGGCTATGGCTACACCTTC.

This clone was recorded a few times. The gene calls are TRBV7-9 and TRBJ2-1; TRBD1 aligns across 7 bases. In germline, CDR1 is SEHNR, CDR2 FQNEAQ (reference sequence). The CDR3 spans 17 residues. The J segment lost 2 bases and the V segment lost 8 bases, leaving 15 bases of the junction unmatched. The CDR3, as DNA: TGTGCCAGCGGACAATTGGACAGGTTAGGTCCCTACAATGAGCAGTTCTTC. It translates to CASGQLDRLGPYNEQFF.